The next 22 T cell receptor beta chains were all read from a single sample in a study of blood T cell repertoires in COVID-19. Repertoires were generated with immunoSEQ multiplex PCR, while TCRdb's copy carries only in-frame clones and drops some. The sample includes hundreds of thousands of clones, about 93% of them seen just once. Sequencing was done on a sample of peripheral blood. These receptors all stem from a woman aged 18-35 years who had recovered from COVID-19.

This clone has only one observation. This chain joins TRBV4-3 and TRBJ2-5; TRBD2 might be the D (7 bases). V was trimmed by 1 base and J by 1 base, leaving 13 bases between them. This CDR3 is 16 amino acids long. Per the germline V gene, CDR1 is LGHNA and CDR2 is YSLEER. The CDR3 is CASSQVGGLSQETQYF. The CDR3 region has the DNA TGCGCCAGCAGCCAAGTCGGGGGGCTTAGCCAAGAGACCCAGTACTTC.

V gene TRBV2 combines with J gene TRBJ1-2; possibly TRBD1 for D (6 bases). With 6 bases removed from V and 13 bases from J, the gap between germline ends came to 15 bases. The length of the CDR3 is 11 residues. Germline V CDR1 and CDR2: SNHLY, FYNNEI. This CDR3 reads CASRTRDIPTF. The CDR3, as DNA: TGTGCCAGCAGGACCCGGGACATCCCCACCTTC.

The CDR3 coding sequence is TGTGCCAGCAGCTTGGGTCAGAGGGTGGCTAACTATGGCTACACCTTC. Amino acid sequence: CASSLGQRVANYGYTF. The gene calls are TRBV5-4 and TRBJ1-2; D not certain. Per germline, CDR1 SGHNT and CDR2 YYREEE (reference sequence). V dropped 0 bases and J dropped 0 bases, with 12 bases sitting between them. The CDR3 is made up of 16 amino acids.

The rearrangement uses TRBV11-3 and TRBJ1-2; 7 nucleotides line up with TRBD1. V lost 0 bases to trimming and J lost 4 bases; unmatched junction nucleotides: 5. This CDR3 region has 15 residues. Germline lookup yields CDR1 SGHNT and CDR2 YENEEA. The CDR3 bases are TGTGCCAGCAGCTTAGATTCCCGGGACAGCTATGGCTACACCTTC. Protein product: CASSLDSRDSYGYTF.

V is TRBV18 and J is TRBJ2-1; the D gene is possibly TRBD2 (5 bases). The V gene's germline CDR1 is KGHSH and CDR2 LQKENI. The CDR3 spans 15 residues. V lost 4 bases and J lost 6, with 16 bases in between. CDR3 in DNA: TGTGCCAGCTCACTTCGTGAGGGCCCGGGCAATGAGCAGTTCTTC. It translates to CASSLREGPGNEQFF.

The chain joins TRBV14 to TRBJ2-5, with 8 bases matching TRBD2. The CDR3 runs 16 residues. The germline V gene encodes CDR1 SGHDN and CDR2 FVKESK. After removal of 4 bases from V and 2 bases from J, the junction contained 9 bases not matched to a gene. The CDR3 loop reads CASSRSSGSWQETQYF. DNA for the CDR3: TGTGCCAGCAGCCGGTCGAGCGGGAGCTGGCAAGAGACCCAGTACTTC.

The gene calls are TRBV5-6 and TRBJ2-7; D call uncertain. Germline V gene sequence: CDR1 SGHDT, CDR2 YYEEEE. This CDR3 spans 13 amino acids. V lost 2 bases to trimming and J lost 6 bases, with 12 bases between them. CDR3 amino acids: CASSFDIHGEQYV. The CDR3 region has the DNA TGTGCCAGCAGCTTTGACATCCACGGCGAGCAGTACGTC.

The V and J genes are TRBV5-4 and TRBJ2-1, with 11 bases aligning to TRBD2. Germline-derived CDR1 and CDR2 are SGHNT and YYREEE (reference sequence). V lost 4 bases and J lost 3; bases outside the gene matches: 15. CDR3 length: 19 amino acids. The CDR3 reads CASSGKGTSGSSVYNEQFF. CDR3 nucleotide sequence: TGTGCCAGCAGCGGGAAAGGGACTAGCGGCTCCTCTGTCTACAATGAGCAGTTCTTC.

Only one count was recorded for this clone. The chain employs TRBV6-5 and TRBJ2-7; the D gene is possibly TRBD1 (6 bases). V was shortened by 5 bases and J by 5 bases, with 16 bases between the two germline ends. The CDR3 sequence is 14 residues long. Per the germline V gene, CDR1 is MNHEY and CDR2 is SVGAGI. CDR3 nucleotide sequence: TGTGCCAGCAGTATCTCTGACAGGTTGAACGAGCAGTACGTC. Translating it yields CASSISDRLNEQYV.

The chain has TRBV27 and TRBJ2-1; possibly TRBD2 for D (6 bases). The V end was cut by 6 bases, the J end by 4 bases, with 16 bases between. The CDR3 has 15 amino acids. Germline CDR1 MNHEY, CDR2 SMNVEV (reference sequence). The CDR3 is CASSPRGTPYNEQFF. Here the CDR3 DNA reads TGTGCCAGCAGCCCACGAGGGACTCCTTACAATGAGCAGTTCTTC.

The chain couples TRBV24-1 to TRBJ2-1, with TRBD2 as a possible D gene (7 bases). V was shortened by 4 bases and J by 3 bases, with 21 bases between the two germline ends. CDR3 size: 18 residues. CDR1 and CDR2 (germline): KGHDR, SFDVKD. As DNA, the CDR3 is TGTGCCACCAGTGACAGGATAGGGGGAGGGCCTGTCTACAATGAGCAGTTCTTC. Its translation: CATSDRIGGGPVYNEQFF.

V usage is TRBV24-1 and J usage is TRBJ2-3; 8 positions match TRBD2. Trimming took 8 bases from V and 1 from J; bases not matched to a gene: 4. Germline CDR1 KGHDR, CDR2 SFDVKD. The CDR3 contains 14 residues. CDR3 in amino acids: CATKPAGGTDTQYF. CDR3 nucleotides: TGTGCCACCAAACCAGCGGGGGGCACAGATACGCAGTATTTT.

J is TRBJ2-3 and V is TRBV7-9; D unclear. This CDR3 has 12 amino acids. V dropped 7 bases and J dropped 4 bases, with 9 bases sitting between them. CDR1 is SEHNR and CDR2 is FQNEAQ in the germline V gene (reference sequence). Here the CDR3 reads CASIGSPDTQYF. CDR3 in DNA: TGTGCCAGCATCGGTTCTCCAGATACGCAGTATTTT. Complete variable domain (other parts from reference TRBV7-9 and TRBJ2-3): DTGVSQNPRHKITKRGQNVTFRCDPISEHNRLYWYRQTLGQGPEFLTYFQNEAQLEKSRLLSDRFSAERPKGSFSTLEIQRTEQGDSAMYLCASIGSPDTQYFGPGTRLTVL.

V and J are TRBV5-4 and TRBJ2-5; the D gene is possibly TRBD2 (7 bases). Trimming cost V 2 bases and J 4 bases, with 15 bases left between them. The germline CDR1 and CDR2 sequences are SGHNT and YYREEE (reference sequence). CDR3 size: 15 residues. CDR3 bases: TGTGCCAGCAGCTTTTTATCAGGGGAGGGAGAGACCCAGTACTTC. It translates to CASSFLSGEGETQYF. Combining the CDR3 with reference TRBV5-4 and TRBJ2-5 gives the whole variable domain ETGVTQSPTHLIKTRGQQVTLRCSSQSGHNTVSWYQQALGQGPQFIFQYYREEENGRGNFPPRFSGLQFPNYSSELNVNALELDDSALYLCASSFLSGEGETQYFGPGTRLLVL.

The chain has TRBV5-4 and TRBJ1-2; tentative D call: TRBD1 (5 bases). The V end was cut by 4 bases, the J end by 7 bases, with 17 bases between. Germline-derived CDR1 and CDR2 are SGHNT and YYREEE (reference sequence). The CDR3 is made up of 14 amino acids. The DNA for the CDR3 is TGTGCCAGCAGCCCAAAGAAGACAGATCTTGGCTACACCTTC. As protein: CASSPKKTDLGYTF.

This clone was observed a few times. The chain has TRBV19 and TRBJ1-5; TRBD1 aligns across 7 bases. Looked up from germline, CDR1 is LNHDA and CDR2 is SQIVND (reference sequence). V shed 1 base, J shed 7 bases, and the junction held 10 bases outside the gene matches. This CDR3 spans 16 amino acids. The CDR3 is CASSIVAGGIWQPQHF. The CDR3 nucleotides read TGTGCCAGTAGTATAGTTGCAGGGGGTATCTGGCAGCCCCAGCATTTT.

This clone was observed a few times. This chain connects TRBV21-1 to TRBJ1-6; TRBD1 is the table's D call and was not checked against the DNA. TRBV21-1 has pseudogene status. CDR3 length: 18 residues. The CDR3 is CASLLNRGKDPHNSPLHF. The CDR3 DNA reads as TGTGCCAGCCTGTTAAACAGGGGGAAGGACCCCCATAATTCACCCCTCCACTTT.

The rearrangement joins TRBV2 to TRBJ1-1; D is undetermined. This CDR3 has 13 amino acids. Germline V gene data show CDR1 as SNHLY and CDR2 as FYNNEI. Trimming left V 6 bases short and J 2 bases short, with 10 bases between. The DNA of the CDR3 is TGTGCCAGCAGGATGACGGGAAACACTGAAGCTTTCTTT. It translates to CASRMTGNTEAFF.

The CDR3 DNA reads TGTGCCAGCAGCGTGGGACAGATATTTTCAGATACGCAGTATTTT. Translated: CASSVGQIFSDTQYF. The J gene is TRBJ2-3, the V gene TRBV5-4; 7 nucleotides line up with TRBD1. Looked up from germline, CDR1 is SGHNT and CDR2 is YYREEE (reference sequence). The V gene end was trimmed by 4 bases and the J gene end by 4 bases; junction bases not matched to a gene: 9. CDR3 length: 15 residues. The variable domain in full, completed from reference TRBV5-4 and TRBJ2-3, reads ETGVTQSPTHLIKTRGQQVTLRCSSQSGHNTVSWYQQALGQGPQFIFQYYREEENGRGNFPPRFSGLQFPNYSSELNVNALELDDSALYLCASSVGQIFSDTQYFGPGTRLTVL.

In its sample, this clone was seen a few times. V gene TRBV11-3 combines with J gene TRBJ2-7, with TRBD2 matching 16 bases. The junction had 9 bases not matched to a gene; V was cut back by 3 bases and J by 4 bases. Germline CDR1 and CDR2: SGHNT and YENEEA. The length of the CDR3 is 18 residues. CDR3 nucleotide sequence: TGTGCCAGCAGCTTGGGACTAGCGGGAGGGCCGGGTCGGTACGAGCAGTACGTC. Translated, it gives CASSLGLAGGPGRYEQYV.

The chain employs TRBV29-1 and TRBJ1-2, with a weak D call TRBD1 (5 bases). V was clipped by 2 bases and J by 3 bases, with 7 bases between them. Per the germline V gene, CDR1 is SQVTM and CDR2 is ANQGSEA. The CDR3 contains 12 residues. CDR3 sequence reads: CSVELGDYGYTF. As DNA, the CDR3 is TGCAGCGTTGAACTAGGGGACTATGGCTACACCTTC.

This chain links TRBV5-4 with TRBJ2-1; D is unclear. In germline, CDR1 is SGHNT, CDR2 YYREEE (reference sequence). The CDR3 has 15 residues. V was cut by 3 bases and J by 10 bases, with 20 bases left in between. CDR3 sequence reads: CASSSRSTGSTEQFF. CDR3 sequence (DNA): TGTGCCAGCAGCTCCCGTTCGACGGGTAGTACCGAGCAGTTCTTC.